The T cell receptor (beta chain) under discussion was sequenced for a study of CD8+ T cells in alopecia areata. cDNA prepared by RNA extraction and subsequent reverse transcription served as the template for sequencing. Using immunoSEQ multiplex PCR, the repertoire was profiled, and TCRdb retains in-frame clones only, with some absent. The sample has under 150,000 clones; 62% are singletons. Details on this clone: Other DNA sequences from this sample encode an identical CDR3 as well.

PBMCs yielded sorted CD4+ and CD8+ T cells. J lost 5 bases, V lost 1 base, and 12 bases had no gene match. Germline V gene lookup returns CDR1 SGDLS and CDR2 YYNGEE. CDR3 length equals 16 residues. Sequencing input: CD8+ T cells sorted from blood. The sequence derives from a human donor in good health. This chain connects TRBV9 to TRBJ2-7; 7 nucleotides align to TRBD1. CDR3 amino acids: CASSVLPDRVGDEQYF. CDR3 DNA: TGTGCCAGCAGCGTATTACCAGACAGGGTAGGGGACGAGCAGTACTTC.